The rows below give T cell receptor beta chains drawn from one sample of a study of shared clonotypes between healthy human individuals. The table came from immunoSEQ multiplex PCR; TCRdb's copy has only in-frame clones and leaves some out. The data contain fewer than 850,000 clones, approximately 75% of them seen just once; the ten biggest clones take up approximately 1.8%. The sequenced sample consisted of memory CD4+ T cells sorted from blood. These receptors were taken from a woman in her twenties or thirties in good health. Both conserved end residues are trimmed from each CDR3.

TRBV25-1 ASRETATNEKLF
TRBV5-1 ASSLDEPSTGELF
TRBV29-1 SVGELAGTYEQY
TRBV20-1 SVPSWDTQY
TRBV29-1 SVAGGDEKLF
TRBV10-1 ASRSGTGPNEQF
TRBV11-2 ASSQGRQGGSGYT
TRBV25-1 ASSGRPGLAGVAQY
TRBV7-6 ASSVQETQY
TRBV6-6 ASSSRTGGFREKLF
TRBV7-2 ASSRGGARNEQY
TRBV19 ASSIDPTRAAQH
TRBV7-6 ASSSWTAWNIQY
TRBV2 AGHSSGANVLT
TRBV2 ASGTGGDYGYT
TRBV15 ATSRARDRGAEAF
TRBV5-4 ASSFLSYLGTSQETQY
TRBV9 ASSFTEDTQY
TRBV10-3 AISGPRTPNYGYT
TRBV7-9 ASSPGQNYGYT
TRBV5-4 ASSPGGLASYEQY
TRBV28 ASSPQARGYT
TRBV29-1 SVQAGAGNEQY
TRBV27 ASSLFWEGPTDTQY
TRBV29-1 SVGWGPGAQSYEQY
TRBV5-5 ASSLVPSGGQETQY
TRBV28 ASSLPFGRIDENLF
TRBV11-3 ASSSGQGTDNEQF
TRBV11-2 ASSLDARMWGTSYEQY
TRBV30 AWSLAIGQPQH
TRBV23-1 ASSQSEEAEKLF
TRBV2 ASSGQGGQETQY
TRBV5-1 ASSLGDRDVSLLF
TRBV19 ASSTETNYGYT